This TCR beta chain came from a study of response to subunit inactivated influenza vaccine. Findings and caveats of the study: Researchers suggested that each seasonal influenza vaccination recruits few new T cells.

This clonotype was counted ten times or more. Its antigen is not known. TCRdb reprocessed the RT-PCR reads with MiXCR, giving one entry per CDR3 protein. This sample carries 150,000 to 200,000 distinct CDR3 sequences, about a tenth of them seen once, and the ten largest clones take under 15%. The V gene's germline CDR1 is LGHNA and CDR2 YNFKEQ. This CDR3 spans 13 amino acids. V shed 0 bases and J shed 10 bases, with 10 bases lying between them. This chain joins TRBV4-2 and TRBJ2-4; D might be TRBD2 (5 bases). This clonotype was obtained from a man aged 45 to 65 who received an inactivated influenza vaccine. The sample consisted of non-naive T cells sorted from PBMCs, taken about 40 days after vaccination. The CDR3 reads CASSQDSRAIQYF. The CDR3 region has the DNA TGTGCCAGCAGCCAAGATTCGAGGGCAATTCAGTACTTC.